The TCR beta chain under discussion was sequenced for a study of regulatory T cells in long-lasting Graves disease. General study findings and limits: Researchers examined only peripheral blood and not thyroid tissue. Small numbers of samples may have cut accuracy. Persistent patients shared about 2,800 public clonotypes among themselves. Newly diagnosed patients shared fewer, at some 900.

With iRepertoire HTBI primers and Arm-PCR of CDR3 regions, TCR beta libraries were built. TCRdb used MiXCR to reprocess the multiplex PCR reads, holding one entry per CDR3 protein. The table has 510,000 or so distinct CDR3 sequences, about 12% seen once. This sample's time point: newly diagnosed GD, antithyroid drugs for less than 3 months. Making the TCR library involved RNA that had been extracted from PBMCs. Diagnoses of Graves' disease were made by American Thyroid Association guidelines. This clonotype was seen repeatedly, ten times or more. Its antigen is unknown. These same data were also listed under a study on T cells in Graves' hyperthyroidism and ophthalmopathy.

This clonotype was sampled from a woman in her twenties or thirties with Graves disease. Source: peripheral blood mononuclear cells (PBMCs), taken at new diagnosis, from a patient treated with antithyroid drugs.

The CDR3 protein is CASSRGTAGSAFF. DNA for the CDR3: TGTGCCAGTAGTAGAGGGACAGCCGGTTCAGCTTTCTTT. The chain carries TRBV19 and TRBJ1-1; 7 bases map to TRBD1. Germline values: CDR1 LNHDA, CDR2 SQIVND (reference sequence). This CDR3 is 13 amino acids long. V lost 4 bases to trimming and J lost 10 bases; unmatched junction nucleotides: 9.